The next 8 T cell receptor beta chains were all read from a single sample in a study of T-cell memory formation after mild COVID-19 (dated by TCRdb to the early 2020s). Receptor libraries were prepared by 5' RACE. Reads for this sample came from an Illumina NovaSeq 6000. TCRdb trimmed public reads at Q25 via fastp, called clones via MiXCR and kept in-frame beta chains. Identical CDR3 proteins give one entry, which carries the most common genes and DNA. The sample contains 100,000 or so distinct CDR3 sequences, 11% of them found a single time. Roughly two fifths of the sample is held by the ten biggest clonotypes. Input material: PBMCs or a T cell subset sorted from them (not recorded which). The source of these receptors is a man between 18 and 29 years old who had mild COVID-19 (a few samples of this study predate the infection). The sample titles of this study are shuffled in the database, so cell type and time point are left out; the donor was told from shared clones.

The chain joins TRBV11-2 to TRBJ2-1, with D hard to call. The CDR3 extends over 12 amino acids. V lost 5 bases, J lost 9 bases, and 11 bases lay in between. The germline CDR1 and CDR2 sequences are SGHAT and FQNNGV. This CDR3 is CASSPMDPEQFF. Written as DNA, the CDR3 is TGTGCCAGCAGCCCCATGGACCCTGAGCAGTTCTTC.

This clonotype was detected only a few times. The chain links TRBV5-4 to TRBJ2-7; 7 nucleotides align to TRBD2. CDR3 length equals 14 residues. The germline CDR1 and CDR2 sequences are SGHNT and YYREEE (reference sequence). J gave up 5 bases and V 3 bases, and 8 bases lay outside the gene matches. CDR3 sequence: CASSSRGGGHEQYF. DNA for the CDR3: TGTGCCAGCAGCTCCCGGGGCGGGGGACACGAGCAGTACTTC.

This clonotype was seen ten or more times. The chain combines TRBV20-1 with TRBJ2-1; no definite D call. The CDR3 is 14 amino acids. Trimming took 3 bases from V and 0 from J, leaving 9 bases between them. Looked up from germline, CDR1 is DFQATT and CDR2 is SNEGSKA (reference sequence). CDR3 protein: CSARGQFSYNEQFF. The CDR3 coding sequence is TGCAGTGCTAGGGGCCAATTCTCCTACAATGAGCAGTTCTTC.

This chain uses TRBV29-1 with TRBJ2-6; no definite D call. Germline CDR1 SQVTM, CDR2 ANQGSEA. Trimming shortened V by 7 bases and J by 4 bases, and 8 bases separated the two germline ends. The CDR3 loop spans 12 amino acids. CDR3 protein: CSAPTGANVLTF. The CDR3 DNA reads TGCAGCGCTCCTACCGGGGCCAACGTCCTGACTTTC. The complete variable domain, with remaining parts taken from reference TRBV29-1 and TRBJ2-6, reads SAVISQKPSRDICQRGTSLTIQCQVDSQVTMMFWYRQQPGQSLTLIATANQGSEATYESGFVIDKFPISRPNLTFSTLTVSNMSPEDSSIYLCSAPTGANVLTFGAGSRLTVL.

The J gene is TRBJ2-2, the V gene TRBV5-1; D possibly corresponds to TRBD2 (6 bases). CDR3 length: 14 residues. CDR1 is SGHRS, CDR2 YFSETQ, per germline. The ends were cut back, 2 bases at V and 4 bases at J, with 9 bases in the middle. This chain's CDR3 is CASSLRRGTGELFF. Here the CDR3 DNA reads TGCGCCAGCAGCTTACGGAGGGGCACCGGGGAGCTGTTTTTT. The variable domain in full, with the rest retrieved from reference TRBV5-1 and TRBJ2-2, is KAGVTQTPRYLIKTRGQQVTLSCSPISGHRSVSWYQQTPGQGLQFLFEYFSETQRNKGNFPGRFSGRQFSNSRSEMNVSTLELGDSALYLCASSLRRGTGELFFGEGSRLTVL.

This rearrangement joins TRBV7-2 to TRBJ2-7; perhaps TRBD2 as D (5 bases). Germline V gene lookup returns CDR1 SGHTA and CDR2 FQGNSA. Trimming pared 1 base from V and 2 bases from J, leaving 9 bases between. The CDR3 is made up of 14 amino acids. CDR3 coding DNA: TGTGCCAGCAGCTTAGTCGAGGGTACCTACGAGCAGTACGTC. Its protein product is CASSLVEGTYEQYV.

This clonotype was observed many times. CDR3 sequence (DNA): TGTGCCAGCAGCCAGCTCGATCCCTCCTACAATGAGCAGTTCTTC. Amino acids: CASSQLDPSYNEQFF. The J gene is TRBJ2-1, the V gene TRBV6-5; D gene uncertain. V was cut by 6 bases and J by 0 bases, with 12 bases left in between. The CDR3 totals 15 residues. CDR1 and CDR2 (germline): MNHEY, SVGAGI.

This clonotype was observed a few times. This chain uses TRBV4-1 with TRBJ1-2, with a weak D call TRBD1 (5 bases). Trimming took 3 bases from V and 8 from J, leaving 19 bases between them. This CDR3 contains 15 residues. Germline V gives CDR1 MGHRA, CDR2 YSYEKL. The CDR3 DNA sequence: TGCGCCAGCAGCCAGCTGGGAGGTCAGGGAAGGGGCTACACCTTC. Translation gives CASSQLGGQGRGYTF.